This entry features one T cell receptor beta chain sequence. The sample comes from a study of control samples from healthy donors and cancer patients. This table comes from immunoSEQ multiplex PCR, and its TCRdb copy is limited to in-frame clones, with some not included. The data contain approximately 170,000 clones, approximately 90% of them seen just once; the ten biggest clones take up roughly 1.5%. CDR1 and CDR2 from the germline V gene are GTSNPN and SVGIG (reference sequence). The length of the CDR3 is 13 residues. V lost 8 bases to trimming and J lost 2 bases, with 15 bases between them. The TCR comes from a man aged 25 to 45 in good health. The sequencing sample was made of blood. The rearrangement uses TRBV30 and TRBJ2-5; D is perhaps TRBD2 (6 bases). CDR3 sequence (DNA): TGTGCCGGGGGGATCGGGGGACAAGAGACCCAGTACTTC. Its protein product is CAGGIGGQETQYF.